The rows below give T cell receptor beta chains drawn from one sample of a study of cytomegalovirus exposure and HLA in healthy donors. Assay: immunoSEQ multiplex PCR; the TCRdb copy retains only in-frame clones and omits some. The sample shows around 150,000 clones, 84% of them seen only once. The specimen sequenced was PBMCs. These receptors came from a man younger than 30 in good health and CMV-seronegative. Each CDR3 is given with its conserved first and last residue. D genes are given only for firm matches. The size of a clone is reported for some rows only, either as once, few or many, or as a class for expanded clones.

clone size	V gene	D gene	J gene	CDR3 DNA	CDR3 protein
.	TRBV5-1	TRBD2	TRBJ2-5	TGCGCCAGCAGCTTGGCGGTAGCGGGGGCCATCCAAGAGACCCAGTACTTC	CASSLAVAGAIQETQYF
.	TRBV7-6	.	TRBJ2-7	TGTGCCAGCAGCTTAGGGACAGCCACCTACGAGCAGTACTTC	CASSLGTATYEQYF
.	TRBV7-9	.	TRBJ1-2	TGTGCCAGCAGCTTAGGTTCAGGCAACCTCTATGGCTACACCTTC	CASSLGSGNLYGYTF
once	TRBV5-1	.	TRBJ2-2	TGCGCCAGCAGCTTGGCGGCGGAGAACACCGGGGAGCTGTTTTTT	CASSLAAENTGELFF
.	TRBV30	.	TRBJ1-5	TGTGCCTGGAGTGTACTCCTGCCCCCGGGTGATCAGCCCCAGCATTTT	CAWSVLLPPGDQPQHF
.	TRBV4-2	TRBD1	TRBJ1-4	TGTGCCAGCAGCCAAGGCATGGACAGGGGTTTTGAAAAACTGTTTTTT	CASSQGMDRGFEKLFF
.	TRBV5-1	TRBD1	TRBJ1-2	TGCGCCAGCAGCTTGGGGCCGGGACAGGGGAATGGTGGCTACACCTTC	CASSLGPGQGNGGYTF
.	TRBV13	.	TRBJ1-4	TGTGCCAGCAGCTTGGGGGGGGCCCATGAAAAACTGTTTTTT	CASSLGGAHEKLFF
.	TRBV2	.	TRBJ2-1	TGTGCCAGCAGGCCCCGGAGAGGGAGGAAATACAATGAGCAGTTCTTC	CASRPRRGRKYNEQFF
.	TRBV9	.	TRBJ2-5	TGTGCCAGCAGTCGGACTACCCAAGAGACCCAGTACTTC	CASSRTTQETQYF
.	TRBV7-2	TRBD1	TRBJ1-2	TGTGCCAGCAGCATACGCACGAACGTGGGACAGGGGGCCGGCTATGGCTACACCTTC	CASSIRTNVGQGAGYGYTF
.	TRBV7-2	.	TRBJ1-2	TGTGCCAGCAGCTTATCGCAGAATTATGGCTACACCTTC	CASSLSQNYGYTF